These T cell receptor beta chains were read from a single sample in a study of OX40 agonist ivuxolimab in advanced cancers. Sequencing used immunoSEQ multiplex PCR; TCRdb keeps in-frame clones, though not all of them. This sample has approximately 50,000 clones, with approximately 91% found just once. Source: CD4+ or CD8+ T cells sorted from blood, taken in a trial of the OX40 agonist ivuxolimab. Receptor source: an adult with an advanced solid tumor such as melanoma, head and neck, liver or kidney cancer. Each CDR3 is given with its conserved first and last residue. A D gene is named only where the DNA matches it firmly. Size tells how often a clone was seen (once, few, many) or the class of an expanded clone, and some rows leave it out.

j_call clone_size v_call d_call cdr3_aa cdr3_nt
TRBJ2-7 once TRBV5-6 - CASSLGDAGRYEQYF TGTGCCAGCAGCTTGGGGGACGCGGGACGCTACGAGCAGTACTTC
TRBJ2-7 - TRBV29-1 - CSVEKGEHEQYF TGCAGCGTTGAGAAAGGGGAGCACGAGCAGTACTTC
TRBJ1-1 - TRBV4-1 - CASSRSIKDFGAEAFF TGCGCCAGCAGCCGTAGCATCAAGGACTTTGGCGCTGAAGCTTTCTTT
TRBJ2-7 - TRBV7-2 - CASSFVSGPTYEQYF TGTGCCAGCAGCTTCGTTTCGGGACCCACCTACGAGCAGTACTTC
TRBJ2-4 - TRBV7-9 - CSGANIAKNIQYF TGTTCCGGGGCAAACATAGCCAAAAACATTCAGTACTTC
TRBJ2-6 - TRBV5-6 - CASSLPGMGSGANVLTF TGTGCCAGCAGCCTCCCGGGGATGGGGTCTGGGGCCAACGTCCTGACTTTC
TRBJ2-7 - TRBV5-1 - CASSLPPTQRYEQYF TGCGCCAGCAGCTTGCCCCCGACACAACGCTACGAGCAGTACTTC
TRBJ2-1 - TRBV6-5 - CASSYSTNEQFF TGTGCCAGCAGTTACTCGACCAATGAGCAGTTCTTC
TRBJ1-5 - TRBV6-4 - CASSDGVNQPQHF TGTGCCAGCAGTGACGGGGTCAATCAGCCCCAGCATTTT
TRBJ1-2 - TRBV7-6 TRBD1 CASSLGAGQGSLGYTF TGTGCCAGCAGCTTAGGGGCGGGACAGGGTTCACTCGGCTACACCTTC
TRBJ1-2 once TRBV4-1 - CASSQVETGNYGYTF TGCGCCAGCAGCCAAGTGGAGACAGGAAACTATGGCTACACCTTC
TRBJ2-1 - TRBV11-2 - CASSLGGGNEQFF TGTGCCAGCAGCTTAGGAGGGGGCAATGAGCAGTTCTTC
TRBJ1-1 - TRBV27 - CASSLEGPNTEAFF TGTGCCAGCAGTTTAGAGGGACCGAACACTGAAGCTTTCTTT
TRBJ2-1 - TRBV4-2 TRBD2 CASSGSSGGADEQFF TGTGCCAGCAGCGGGTCTAGCGGGGGGGCCGATGAGCAGTTCTTC
TRBJ1-5 - TRBV10-3 TRBD1 CAISTGAGGNQPQHF TGTGCCATTTCCACAGGGGCCGGAGGCAATCAGCCCCAGCATTTT
TRBJ1-1 - TRBV27 - CASRGDFLEAFF TGTGCCAGCAGGGGGGACTTCCTTGAAGCTTTCTTT